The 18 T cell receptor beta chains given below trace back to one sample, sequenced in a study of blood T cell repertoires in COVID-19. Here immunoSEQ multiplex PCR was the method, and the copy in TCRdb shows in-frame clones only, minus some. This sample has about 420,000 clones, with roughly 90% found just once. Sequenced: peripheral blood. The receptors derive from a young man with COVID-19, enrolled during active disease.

CDR3 nucleotide sequence: TGTGCCAGCAGCTCCGGGACAGACGCCTACGAGCAGTACTTC. Translated: CASSSGTDAYEQYF. This chain links TRBV2 with TRBJ2-7; 7 nucleotides agree with TRBD1. Germline assignment: CDR1 SNHLY and CDR2 FYNNEI. This CDR3 spans 14 amino acids. The V and J ends lost 6 bases and 2 bases, in that order; junction bases with no gene match: 7.

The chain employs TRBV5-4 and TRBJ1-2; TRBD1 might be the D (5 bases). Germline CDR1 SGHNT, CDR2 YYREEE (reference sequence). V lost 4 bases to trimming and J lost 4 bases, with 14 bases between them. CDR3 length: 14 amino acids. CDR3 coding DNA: TGTGCCAGCAGCCCGGGTTGGAGGGGCTATGGCTACACCTTC. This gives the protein CASSPGWRGYGYTF.

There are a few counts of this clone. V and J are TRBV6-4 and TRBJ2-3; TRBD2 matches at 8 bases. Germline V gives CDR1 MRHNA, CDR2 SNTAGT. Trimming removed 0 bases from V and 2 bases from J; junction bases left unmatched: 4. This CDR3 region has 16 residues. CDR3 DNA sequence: TGTGCCAGCAGTGACTCAGCGGGGGCCAACACAGATACGCAGTATTTT. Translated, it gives CASSDSAGANTDTQYF.

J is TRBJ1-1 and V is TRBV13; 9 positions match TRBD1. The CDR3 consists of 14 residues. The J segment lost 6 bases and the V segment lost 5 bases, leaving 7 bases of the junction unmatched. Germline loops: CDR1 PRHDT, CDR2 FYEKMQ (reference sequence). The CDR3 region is CASSPDRGGAEAFF. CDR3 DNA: TGTGCCAGCAGCCCCGACAGGGGGGGGGCTGAAGCTTTCTTT.

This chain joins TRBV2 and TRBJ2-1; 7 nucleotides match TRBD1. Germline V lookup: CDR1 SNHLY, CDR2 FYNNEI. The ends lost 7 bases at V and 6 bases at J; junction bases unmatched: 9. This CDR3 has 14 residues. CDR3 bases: TGTGCCAGCACGGACAGGCGGATTTTCAATGAGCAGTTCTTC. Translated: CASTDRRIFNEQFF.

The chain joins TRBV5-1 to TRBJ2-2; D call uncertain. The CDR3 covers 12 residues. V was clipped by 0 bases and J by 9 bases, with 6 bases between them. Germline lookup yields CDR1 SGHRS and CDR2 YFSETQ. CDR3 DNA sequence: TGCGCCAGCAGCTTGGGTGGCCGGGAGCTGTTTTTT. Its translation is CASSLGGRELFF.

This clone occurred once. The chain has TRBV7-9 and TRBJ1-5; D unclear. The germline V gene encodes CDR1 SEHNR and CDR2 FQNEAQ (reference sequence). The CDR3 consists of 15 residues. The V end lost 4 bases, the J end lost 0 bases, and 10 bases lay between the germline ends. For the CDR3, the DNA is TGTGCCAGCAGCTCCGGAGGGCATAGCAATCAGCCCCAGCATTTT. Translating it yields CASSSGGHSNQPQHF.

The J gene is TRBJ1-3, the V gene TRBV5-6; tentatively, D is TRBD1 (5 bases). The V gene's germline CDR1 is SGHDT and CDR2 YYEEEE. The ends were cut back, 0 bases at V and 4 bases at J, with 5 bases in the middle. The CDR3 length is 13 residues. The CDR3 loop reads CASSLDRGNTIYF. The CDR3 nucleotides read TGTGCCAGCAGCTTGGACAGGGGAAACACCATATATTTT. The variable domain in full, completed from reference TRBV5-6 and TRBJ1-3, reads DAGVTQSPTHLIKTRGQQVTLRCSPKSGHDTVSWYQQALGQGPQFIFQYYEEEERQRGNFPDRFSGHQFPNYSSELNVNALLLGDSALYLCASSLDRGNTIYFGEGSWLTVV.

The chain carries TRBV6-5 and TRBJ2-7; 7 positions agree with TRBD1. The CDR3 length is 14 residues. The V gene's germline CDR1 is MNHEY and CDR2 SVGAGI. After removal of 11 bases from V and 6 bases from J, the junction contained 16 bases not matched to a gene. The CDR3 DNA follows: TGTGCCCCCCCGGGGAACGGGACAGCCCTCGAGCAGTACTTC. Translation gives CAPPGNGTALEQYF.

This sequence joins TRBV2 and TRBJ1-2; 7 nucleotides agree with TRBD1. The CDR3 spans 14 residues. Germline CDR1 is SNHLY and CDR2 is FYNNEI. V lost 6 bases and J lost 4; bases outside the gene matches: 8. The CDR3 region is CASRGRQGGYGYTF. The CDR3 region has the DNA TGTGCCAGCAGGGGGCGACAGGGAGGCTATGGCTACACCTTC.

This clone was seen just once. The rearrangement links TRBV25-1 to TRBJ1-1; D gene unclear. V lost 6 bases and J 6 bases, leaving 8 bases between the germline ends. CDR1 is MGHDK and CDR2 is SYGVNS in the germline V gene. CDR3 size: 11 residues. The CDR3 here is CASSTGPEAFF. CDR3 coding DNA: TGTGCCAGCAGCACCGGTCCTGAAGCTTTCTTT.

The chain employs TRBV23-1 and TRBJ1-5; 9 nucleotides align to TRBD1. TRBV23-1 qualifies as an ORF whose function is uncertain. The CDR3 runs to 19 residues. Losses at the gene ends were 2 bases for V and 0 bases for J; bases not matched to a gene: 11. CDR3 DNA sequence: TGCGCCAGCAGTCAAATACTCCTGGACAGGGGCGATAGCAATCAGCCCCAGCATTTT. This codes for CASSQILLDRGDSNQPQHF.

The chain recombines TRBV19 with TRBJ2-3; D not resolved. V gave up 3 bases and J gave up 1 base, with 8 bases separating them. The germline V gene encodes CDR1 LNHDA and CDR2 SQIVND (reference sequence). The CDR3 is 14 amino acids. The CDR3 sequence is CASSIRQGTDTQYF. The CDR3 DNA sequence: TGTGCCAGTAGTATCCGTCAGGGCACAGATACGCAGTATTTT.

The CDR3 DNA sequence: TGTGCCAGCAGTGAAGCGCTTCGAAGCGGGAGTCATCAAGAGACCCAGTACTTC. Protein product: CASSEALRSGSHQETQYF. V and J are TRBV2 and TRBJ2-5; 8 positions match TRBD2. V lost 0 bases to trimming and J lost 2 bases; unmatched junction nucleotides: 11. CDR3 size: 18 residues. Germline lookup yields CDR1 SNHLY and CDR2 FYNNEI.

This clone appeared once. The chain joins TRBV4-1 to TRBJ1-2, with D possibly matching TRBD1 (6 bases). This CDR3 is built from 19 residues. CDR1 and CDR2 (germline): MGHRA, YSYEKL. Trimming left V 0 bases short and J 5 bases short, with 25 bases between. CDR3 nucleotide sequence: TGCGCCAGCAGCCAAGAACTGGCAATAGGGGGAAGCGTGTTGTATGGCTACACCTTC. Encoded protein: CASSQELAIGGSVLYGYTF.

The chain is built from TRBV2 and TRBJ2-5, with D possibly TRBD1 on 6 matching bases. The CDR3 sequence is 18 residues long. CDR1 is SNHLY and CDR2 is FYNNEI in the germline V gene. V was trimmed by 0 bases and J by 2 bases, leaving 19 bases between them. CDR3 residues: CASSEAYRGSRVQETQYF. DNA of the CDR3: TGTGCCAGCAGTGAAGCGTATAGGGGGAGTAGAGTACAAGAGACCCAGTACTTC.

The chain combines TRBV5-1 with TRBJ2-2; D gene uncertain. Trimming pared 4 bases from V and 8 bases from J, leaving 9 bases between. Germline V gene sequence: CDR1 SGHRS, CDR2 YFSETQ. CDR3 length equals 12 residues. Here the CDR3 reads CASSPEIGELFF. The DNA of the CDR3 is TGCGCCAGCAGCCCGGAGATAGGGGAGCTGTTTTTT.

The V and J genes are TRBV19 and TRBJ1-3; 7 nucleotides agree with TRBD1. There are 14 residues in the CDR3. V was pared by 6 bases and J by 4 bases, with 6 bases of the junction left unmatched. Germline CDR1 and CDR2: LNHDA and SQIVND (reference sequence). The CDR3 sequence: CASRATGSGNTIYF. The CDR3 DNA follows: TGTGCCAGTAGGGCGACAGGGTCGGGAAACACCATATATTTT.